This entry lists 3 T cell receptor beta chains sequenced from one sample in a study of patients and donors after allogeneic stem cell transplantation. TCRdb called the RT-PCR reads again in MiXCR, with one record for every CDR3 protein. The sample contains roughly 960,000 distinct CDR3 sequences, about 20% of which appear only once. What was sequenced was blood, either unsorted or a sorted T cell fraction (not recorded which). Receptors originate from a human donor who was either an allogeneic HSCT recipient or a stem cell or donor lymphocyte infusion donor (not recorded which). It is not recorded whose cells these are; they may come from a transplant donor.

The chain carries TRBV12-3 or TRBV12-4 and TRBJ2-1, with 7 bases lining up with TRBD2. This CDR3 is built from 13 residues. With V trimmed by 5 bases and J by 9 bases, 7 bases remained unmatched. The chain's CDR3 is CASSLRTSPEQFF. The DNA for the CDR3 is TGTGCCAGCAGTCTTCGGACTAGTCCTGAGCAGTTCTTC.

There are many counts of this clonotype. The chain links TRBV12-3 or TRBV12-4 to TRBJ2-7; no firm D call. The CDR3 runs to 11 residues. V lost 4 bases and J lost 6, with 7 bases in between. The DNA for the CDR3 is TGTGCCAGCAGTTCTGCCGCCGAGCAGTACTTC. Encoded protein: CASSSAAEQYF.

The chain has TRBV28 and TRBJ1-1, with D perhaps matching TRBD1 (6 bases). Germline V gene data show CDR1 as MDHEN and CDR2 as SYDVKM. Trimming took 8 bases from V and 0 from J, leaving 13 bases between them. This CDR3 has 14 amino acids. CDR3 sequence: CASVRGALNTEAFF. CDR3 DNA: TGTGCCAGCGTGCGGGGGGCCCTGAACACTGAAGCTTTCTTT.